One T cell receptor (beta chain) is described in this entry. Original methodology: Reference gene primer amplification gave estimated nucleated cell counts. Repertoires were generated with immunoSEQ multiplex PCR, while TCRdb's copy carries only in-frame clones and drops some. V, J and clone size are taken as reported in that table, and D and trimming were inferred from the DNA itself. The sample holds around 120,000 clones; 70% to 85% are singletons and the top ten take around 7.6%. This specimen comes from a study of blood T cell repertoires in COVID-19. On the study more broadly: Italy, Spain and the United States were the sources of the convalescent and acute COVID-19 samples. PBMCs, B-cell-depleted T cells, or T cells provided the cDNA or gDNA that made up the material.

With 4 bases removed from V and 2 bases from J, the gap between germline ends came to 14 bases. There are 15 residues in the CDR3. CDR1 and CDR2 (germline): LGHDT, YNNKEL (reference sequence). The chain has TRBV3-1 (or the pseudogene TRBV3-2) and TRBJ1-2; the D is unclear. This receptor was taken from a man aged 70-80 years with active or convalescent COVID-19. Sequencing was carried out using peripheral blood. In nucleotides, the CDR3 is TGTGCCAGCAGCCCCGGCTCCGGGGTCAACTATGGCTACACCTTC. Translated, it gives CASSPGSGVNYGYTF.